A single sample is the source of the 22 T cell receptor beta chains below, sequenced in a study of CD8 T cells in Susac syndrome. Random hexamers were used to reverse transcribe roughly 0.5 to 1 ug of RNA. TCRdb independently ran MiXCR on the immunoSEQ multiplex PCR reads; one entry per CDR3 protein. Of about 76,000 distinct CDR3 sequences listed, around nine tenths are singletons. Sequencing was performed on CD8+ T cells from PBMCs. These receptor sequences come from a human donor with multiple sclerosis.

The chain recombines TRBV5-1 with TRBJ1-1; weak D call: TRBD1 (5 bases). The CDR3 loop spans 15 amino acids. CDR1 is SGHRS, CDR2 YFSETQ, per germline. Trimming left V 3 bases short and J 0 bases short, with 12 bases between. Here the CDR3 reads CASSSGLFLNTEAFF. The CDR3 region has the DNA TGCGCCAGCAGCTCGGGACTCTTCTTGAACACTGAAGCTTTCTTT.

V usage is TRBV28 and J usage is TRBJ2-6; D is possibly TRBD1 or TRBD2 (5 bases each). CDR1 MDHEN and CDR2 SYDVKM come from the germline V gene. The V end lost 4 bases, the J end lost 2 bases, and 12 bases lay between the germline ends. The CDR3 contains 16 residues. The CDR3 DNA follows: TGTGCCAGCAGTTCCCGGGGCATTACTGGGGCCAACGTCCTGACTTTC. It is translated as CASSSRGITGANVLTF.

The genes are TRBV7-8 and TRBJ2-5; TRBD1 is a possible D gene (5 bases). This CDR3 is 16 amino acids long. V lost 0 bases to trimming and J lost 2 bases, with 13 bases between them. Germline-derived CDR1 and CDR2 are SGHVS and FQNEAQ. The CDR3, as DNA: TGTGCCAGCAGCTTAGCGCCGACAGAGCCTCAAGAGACCCAGTACTTC. Its protein product is CASSLAPTEPQETQYF.

The chain links TRBV6-5 to TRBJ1-4; D gene unclear. The CDR3 is 13 amino acids. The germline V gene has CDR1 MNHEY and CDR2 SVGAGI. The V end lost 0 bases, the J end lost 13 bases, and 12 bases lay between the germline ends. In DNA form, the CDR3 reads TGTGCCAGCAGTTACTCGACTGGAGGGATACTGTTTTTT. Its protein is CASSYSTGGILFF.

The rearrangement uses TRBV28 and TRBJ2-5; 8 bases line up with TRBD1. J lost 5 bases, V lost 3 bases, and 11 bases had no gene match. The CDR3 is 16 amino acids. In germline, CDR1 is MDHEN, CDR2 SYDVKM. The CDR3: CASSFNDRGGWETQYF. The CDR3 bases are TGTGCCAGCAGTTTTAATGACAGGGGTGGTTGGGAGACCCAGTACTTC.

The sample holds one count of this clonotype. The rearrangement uses TRBV19 and TRBJ1-1; D ambiguous. There are 17 residues in the CDR3. V dropped 7 bases and J dropped 2 bases, with 23 bases sitting between them. Germline values: CDR1 LNHDA, CDR2 SQIVND (reference sequence). As DNA, the CDR3 is TGTGCCAGTACCCTAACATCCCCGGCAGGCGTTAACACTGAAGCTTTCTTT. This gives the protein CASTLTSPAGVNTEAFF.

V gene TRBV4-2 combines with J gene TRBJ2-3, with 8 bases fitting TRBD2. The CDR3 sequence is 17 residues long. Germline V gene data show CDR1 as LGHNA and CDR2 as YNFKEQ. J was trimmed by 3 bases and V by 4 bases; bases with no gene match: 12. CDR3 nucleotide sequence: TGTGCCAGCAGCCTACAGGGCCAGGGCGGGGGGACAGATACGCAGTATTTT. Translating it yields CASSLQGQGGGTDTQYF.

The chain couples TRBV6-2 or TRBV6-3 to TRBJ2-1; TRBD2 aligns across 9 bases. There are 15 residues in the CDR3. Germline CDR1 and CDR2: MNHEY and SVGEGT. V lost 4 bases, J lost 8 bases, and 9 bases stayed unmatched. In DNA, the CDR3 is TGTGCCAGCAGTTCAAGTCTAGCGGGGTGGGATGAGCAGTTCTTC. It codes for CASSSSLAGWDEQFF.

This rearrangement joins TRBV24-1 to TRBJ2-3; D not certain. Trimming stripped 2 bases from V and 3 bases from J, with 8 bases between. Looked up from germline, CDR1 is KGHDR and CDR2 is SFDVKD. The CDR3 is 14 amino acids. CDR3 DNA sequence: TGTGCCACCAGTGATTCTAAAGGGACAGATACGCAGTATTTT. Protein sequence: CATSDSKGTDTQYF.

The chain recombines TRBV12-3 or TRBV12-4 with TRBJ1-5; D gene ambiguous. Trimming took 6 bases from V and 8 from J, leaving 11 bases between them. This CDR3 region has 12 residues. CDR3 DNA: TGTGCCAGCAGCTTCGGAGACAAGCCCCAGCATTTT. Translated, it gives CASSFGDKPQHF.

The V and J genes are TRBV7-2 and TRBJ2-3, with no clear D. Trimming left V 5 bases short and J 2 bases short, with 23 bases between. This CDR3 comprises 18 residues. CDR1 and CDR2 (germline): SGHTA, FQGNSA. CDR3 coding DNA: TGTGCCAGCAGCCAAAATTTCAACCCCTTAGCCCCCACAGATACGCAGTATTTT. This translates into CASSQNFNPLAPTDTQYF. The whole variable domain, filled in from reference TRBV7-2 and TRBJ2-3, reads GAGVSQSPSNKVTEKGKDVELRCDPISGHTALYWYRQSLGQGLEFLIYFQGNSAPDKSGLPSDRFSAERTGGSVSTLTIQRTQQEDSAVYLCASSQNFNPLAPTDTQYFGPGTRLTVL.

V usage is TRBV29-1 and J usage is TRBJ2-6; D is possibly TRBD1 (6 bases). V was cut by 6 bases and J by 10 bases, with 16 bases left in between. This CDR3 region has 13 residues. Germline-derived CDR1 and CDR2 are SQVTM and ANQGSEA. The CDR3 coding sequence is TGCAGCGTCTCCTGGGACAACCTAAACGTCCTGACTTTC. Its protein product is CSVSWDNLNVLTF.

The table lists this clonotype with a count of one. This chain uses TRBV4-1 with TRBJ1-6, with no clear D. The V gene lost 10 bases and the J gene lost 7 bases, with 14 bases spanning the gap. This CDR3 contains 13 residues. From germline, CDR1 is MGHRA and CDR2 YSYEKL. DNA for the CDR3: TGCGCCACCTCCCCAATCGGAAATTCACCCCTCCACTTT. Its protein product is CATSPIGNSPLHF.

This chain joins TRBV6-2 or TRBV6-3 and TRBJ2-5; D is possibly TRBD1 (5 bases). This CDR3 is built from 13 residues. Trimming removed 8 bases at V and 0 bases at J, with 10 bases between. Germline CDR1 and CDR2: MNHEY and SVGEGT. CDR3 region: CASFAGYQETQYF. The CDR3 bases are TGTGCCAGCTTCGCAGGGTACCAAGAGACCCAGTACTTC.

The chain has TRBV24-1 and TRBJ2-1; no clear D gene. This CDR3 has 13 amino acids. V was shortened by 4 bases and J by 9 bases, with 12 bases between the two germline ends. Germline loops: CDR1 KGHDR, CDR2 SFDVKD. Written as DNA, the CDR3 is TGTGCCACCAGTGACCTAACATGGAGTGAGCAGTTCTTC. As protein: CATSDLTWSEQFF.

The genes are TRBV5-6 and TRBJ2-7; the D gene is possibly TRBD1 (6 bases). The germline CDR1 and CDR2 sequences are SGHDT and YYEEEE. The ends were cut back, 4 bases at V and 5 bases at J, with 16 bases in the middle. The CDR3 covers 14 residues. This chain's CDR3 is CASSPFQGYDEQYF. In DNA form, the CDR3 reads TGTGCCAGCAGCCCCTTTCAGGGGTACGACGAGCAGTACTTC.

The J gene is TRBJ2-4, the V gene TRBV6-1; D gene uncertain. V lost 5 bases and J lost 1, with 15 bases in between. The CDR3 sequence is 16 residues long. The germline gives CDR1 MNHNS, CDR2 SASEGT. CDR3: CASSPDGTRAKNIQYF. DNA of the CDR3: TGTGCCAGCAGTCCCGACGGAACCCGGGCCAAAAACATTCAGTACTTC.

The rearrangement uses TRBV5-1 and TRBJ1-2; 7 positions agree with TRBD1. Losses at the gene ends were 3 bases for V and 1 base for J; bases not matched to a gene: 9. This CDR3 is 16 amino acids long. CDR1 is SGHRS, CDR2 YFSETQ, per germline. This CDR3 reads CASSSLDRSSNYGYTF. The CDR3 nucleotides read TGCGCCAGCAGCTCCCTGGACAGGTCGAGTAACTATGGCTACACCTTC.

As DNA, the CDR3 is TGTGCCAGCAGCGGCATTGGAGGGGGAGCGTACGAGCAGTACTTC. Translated, it gives CASSGIGGGAYEQYF. The chain couples TRBV5-6 to TRBJ2-7; D might be TRBD1 or TRBD2, each matching 6 bases. The CDR3 runs 15 residues. Germline V CDR1 and CDR2: SGHDT, YYEEEE. V lost 4 bases to trimming and J lost 4 bases, with 18 bases between them.

This clonotype was seen only once. The gene calls are TRBV5-4 and TRBJ2-3; 12 bases are shared with TRBD2. Trimming took 2 bases from V and 6 from J; bases not matched to a gene: 10. The CDR3 extends over 17 amino acids. The germline gives CDR1 SGHNT, CDR2 YYREEE (reference sequence). CDR3 loop: CASSFGGLAGPMDTQYF. In DNA form, the CDR3 reads TGTGCCAGCAGCTTCGGTGGACTAGCGGGGCCCATGGATACGCAGTATTTT.

V is TRBV13 and J is TRBJ1-1; D is undetermined. The CDR3 length is 15 residues. Deletions cut 0 bases from V and 0 bases from J, with 8 bases between. Per germline, CDR1 PRHDT and CDR2 FYEKMQ (reference sequence). The CDR3 DNA reads TGTGCCAGCAGCTTAGGGTGGACGGTGAACACTGAAGCTTTCTTT. This sequence encodes CASSLGWTVNTEAFF.

The rearrangement joins TRBV19 to TRBJ2-3, with D possibly TRBD2 on 6 matching bases. The CDR3 loop spans 12 amino acids. Germline V lookup: CDR1 LNHDA, CDR2 SQIVND (reference sequence). V gave up 8 bases and J gave up 4 bases, with 10 bases separating them. CDR3 coding DNA: TGTGCCAGTGGAGGGATCGCAGATACGCAGTATTTT. It codes for CASGGIADTQYF.